Here is one TCR beta chain with its context. Its specificity is not known. This specimen comes from a study of shared clonotypes between healthy human individuals. The CDR3 extends over 15 amino acids. CDR1 and CDR2 (germline): SGHNT, YYREEE (reference sequence). V dropped 0 bases and J dropped 7 bases, with 14 bases sitting between them. Per the authors' pipeline: Filtering was not the same, since immunoSEQ gave junction-only sequences without quality scores. Only in-frame clones appear in the TCRdb table, and some are missing; sequencing was by immunoSEQ multiplex PCR. V, J and clone size were drawn from that table, and D and trimming were deduced from the DNA. Of about half a million clones listed, 65% to 85% are singletons. Findings of the study overall: What limited the represented genetic and exposure-history diversity was the small number of donors.

This receptor was obtained from a woman aged 35 to 49 in good health. Some clones in this sample may be carry-over from other donors' samples. Sequenced: PBMCs. This chain joins TRBV5-4 and TRBJ2-1, with no clear D. CDR3 residues: CASSLGGSERNEQFF. CDR3 sequence (DNA): TGTGCCAGCAGCTTGGGGGGAAGCGAGAGGAATGAGCAGTTCTTC.